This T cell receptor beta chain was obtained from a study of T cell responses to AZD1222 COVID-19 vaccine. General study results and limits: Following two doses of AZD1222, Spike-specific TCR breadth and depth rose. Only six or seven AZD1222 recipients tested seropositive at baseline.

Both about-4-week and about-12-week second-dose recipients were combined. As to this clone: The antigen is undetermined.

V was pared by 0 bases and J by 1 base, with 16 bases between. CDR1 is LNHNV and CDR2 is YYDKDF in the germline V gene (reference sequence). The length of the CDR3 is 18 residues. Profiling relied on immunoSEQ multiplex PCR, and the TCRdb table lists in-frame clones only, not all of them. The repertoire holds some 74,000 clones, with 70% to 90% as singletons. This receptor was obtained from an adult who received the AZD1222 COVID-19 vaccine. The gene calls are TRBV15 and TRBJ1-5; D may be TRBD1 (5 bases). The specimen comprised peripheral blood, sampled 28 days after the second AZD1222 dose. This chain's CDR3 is CATSRDQGGLGSNQPQHF. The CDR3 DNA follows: TGTGCCACCAGCAGAGATCAGGGAGGGTTAGGAAGCAATCAGCCCCAGCATTTT.